What follows are 13 T cell receptor beta chains derived from one specimen sequenced in a study of identical twins (dated by TCRdb to 2015 to 2016). Receptor amplification or capture employed 5' RACE. Sequencing instrument: Illumina HiSeq 2000. TCRdb reprocessed the public reads (quality trimming at Q25 with fastp, clone calling with MiXCR) and kept in-frame beta chains. Under each unique CDR3 protein, matching rows form one entry showing the most common genes and DNA. The table for this sample lists 400,000 to 550,000 distinct CDR3 sequences; roughly a quarter of them were counted only once. Jointly, the top ten make up around 3% of the sample. The sample also formed part of further work on T cells expressing NK-cell markers.

Sequences were obtained from CD4+ T cells sorted from blood. These receptors all come from a woman younger than 30 in good health.

The gene calls are TRBV5-1 and TRBJ1-2, with D unclear. V was cut by 0 bases and J by 9 bases, with 12 bases left in between. The V gene's germline CDR1 is SGHRS and CDR2 YFSETQ. This CDR3 is built from 13 residues. The CDR3 nucleotides are TGCGCCAGCAGCTTGGACAGAGGTTCGAGCTACACCTTC. Translated: CASSLDRGSSYTF.

The chain uses TRBV7-9 and TRBJ1-3, with D hard to call. Germline V gene data show CDR1 as SEHNR and CDR2 as FQNEAQ (reference sequence). The CDR3 sequence is 14 residues long. Trimming removed 5 bases from V and 3 bases from J, with 11 bases in between. The CDR3 nucleotides read TGTGCCAGCAGCCTAGATACGGTTGGAAACACCATATATTTT. Protein: CASSLDTVGNTIYF.

CDR3 DNA sequence: TGCGCCAGCAGCCAAGATCCACAAGCGGGAGGGTACAATGAGCAGTTCTTC. Translating it yields CASSQDPQAGGYNEQFF. J is TRBJ2-1 and V is TRBV4-3; TRBD2 agrees at 10 bases. The CDR3 totals 17 residues. Trimming removed 0 bases from V and 4 bases from J; junction bases left unmatched: 6. The germline CDR1 and CDR2 sequences are LGHNA and YSLEER.

CDR3 bases: TGTGCCAGCAGCCCGTTTACCGGTGGGACCCAGTACTTC. Protein product: CASSPFTGGTQYF. The V call is TRBV7-2, the J call TRBJ2-5; D call uncertain. The V end was cut by 5 bases, the J end by 7 bases, with 14 bases between. CDR1 and CDR2 from the germline V gene are SGHTA and FQGNSA. The CDR3 length is 13 residues.

V usage is TRBV25-1 and J usage is TRBJ2-1, with unresolved D. This CDR3 is 16 amino acids long. The V gene lost 1 base and the J gene lost 0 bases, with 10 bases spanning the gap. Germline values: CDR1 MGHDK, CDR2 SYGVNS. CDR3 nucleotide sequence: TGTGCCAGCAGTGAATTTGGACCGAGCTCCTACAATGAGCAGTTCTTC. It yields the protein CASSEFGPSSYNEQFF.

This chain uses TRBV29-1 with TRBJ2-1; D is unclear. V lost 1 base and J lost 8, with 12 bases in between. This CDR3 contains 13 residues. Germline V gives CDR1 SQVTM, CDR2 ANQGSEA. CDR3 protein: CSVEGTPRYEQFF. CDR3 nucleotide sequence: TGCAGCGTTGAAGGGACCCCTCGCTATGAGCAGTTCTTC.

In this sample, this clonotype turned up a few times. This chain joins TRBV21-1 and TRBJ2-5; TRBD1 is taken as the D call from the table, unchecked against the DNA. TRBV21-1 is noted as a pseudogene. The CDR3 covers 14 residues. Written as DNA, the CDR3 is TGTGCCAGCAGCAATGGGGGCGGCTTAGAGACCCAGTACTTC. This codes for CASSNGGGLETQYF.

The chain links TRBV7-2 to TRBJ2-7, with D possibly being TRBD1 (6 bases). The V end lost 6 bases, the J end lost 0 bases, and 12 bases lay between the germline ends. The CDR3 sequence is 14 residues long. Germline V gene lookup returns CDR1 SGHTA and CDR2 FQGNSA. The CDR3 DNA is TGTGCCAGCAGTCAGGGGTACAGCTCCTACGAGCAGTACTTC. Protein product: CASSQGYSSYEQYF.

The V gene is TRBV12-3 or TRBV12-4, the J gene TRBJ2-1; TRBD2 agrees at 10 bases. Germline trimming cut 6 bases from V and 4 bases from J; bases unmatched to any gene: 9. The CDR3 consists of 16 residues. CDR3 DNA: TGTGCCAGCAGCGTCCCACTAGCGGGGCCTTACAATGAGCAGTTCTTC. Protein sequence: CASSVPLAGPYNEQFF.

The rearrangement uses TRBV5-1 and TRBJ2-1; 9 bases fit TRBD2. J was trimmed by 0 bases and V by 0 bases; bases with no gene match: 1. This CDR3 spans 16 amino acids. The germline gives CDR1 SGHRS, CDR2 YFSETQ. CDR3 nucleotides: TGCGCCAGCAGCTTGGCTAGCGGGGCCTCCTACAATGAGCAGTTCTTC. Encoded protein: CASSLASGASYNEQFF. Full variable domain (missing parts from reference TRBV5-1 and TRBJ2-1): KAGVTQTPRYLIKTRGQQVTLSCSPISGHRSVSWYQQTPGQGLQFLFEYFSETQRNKGNFPGRFSGRQFSNSRSEMNVSTLELGDSALYLCASSLASGASYNEQFFGPGTRLTVL.

The chain is built from TRBV20-1 and TRBJ2-1; D is unclear. CDR1 DFQATT and CDR2 SNEGSKA come from the germline V gene (reference sequence). V shed 3 bases and J shed 7 bases, with 7 bases lying between them. The CDR3 sequence is 11 residues long. The CDR3 DNA sequence: TGCAGTGCTAGGAGTTGGAATGAGCAGTTCTTC. It translates to CSARSWNEQFF.

J is TRBJ2-6 and V is TRBV5-1, with TRBD1 matching 12 bases. This CDR3 is 16 amino acids long. V was pared by 6 bases and J by 4 bases, with 5 bases of the junction left unmatched. The V gene's germline CDR1 is SGHRS and CDR2 YFSETQ. Here the CDR3 reads CASTGTGGAGANVLTF. DNA of the CDR3: TGCGCCAGCACCGGGACAGGGGGCGCCGGGGCCAACGTCCTGACTTTC.

This chain uses TRBV3-1 with TRBJ2-1, with TRBD2 identical over 8 bases. The trim removed 2 bases at V and 7 bases at J, leaving 7 bases unmatched. From germline, CDR1 is LGHDT and CDR2 YNNKEL (reference sequence). The CDR3 has 15 residues. In DNA, the CDR3 is TGTGCCAGCAGCCAAAGGGGCGGGGGGTTGAATGAGCAGTTCTTC. Translation: CASSQRGGGLNEQFF.